A single sample gave rise to the 25 T cell receptor beta chains below, sequenced in a study of OX40 agonist ivuxolimab in advanced cancers. Profiled with immunoSEQ multiplex PCR; TCRdb holds only in-frame clones, not every one. The sample records some 70,000 clones, 65% to 90% being singletons. Specimen: CD4+ or CD8+ T cells sorted from blood, collected in a trial of the OX40 agonist ivuxolimab. The receptors originated from an adult with an advanced solid tumor such as melanoma, head and neck, liver or kidney cancer.

The rearrangement joins TRBV10-1 to TRBJ1-1; no definite D call. Trimming cost V 2 bases and J 2 bases, with 6 bases left between them. Germline lookup yields CDR1 WNHNN and CDR2 SYGVQD (reference sequence). The CDR3 runs 13 residues. CDR3 nucleotides: TGCGCCAGCAGTGAGACTTTTAACACTGAAGCTTTCTTT. Its translation is CASSETFNTEAFF.

J is TRBJ1-1 and V is TRBV6-5; no definite D call. Trimming cost V 3 bases and J 1 base, with 6 bases left between them. CDR1 and CDR2 (germline): MNHEY, SVGAGI. The CDR3 contains 13 residues. The CDR3 region has the DNA TGTGCCAGCAGTTATCGGGGGAACACTGAAGCTTTCTTT. Amino acids: CASSYRGNTEAFF.

The gene calls are TRBV11-2 and TRBJ1-1, with D possibly TRBD1 on 6 matching bases. V was shortened by 6 bases and J by 5 bases, with 19 bases between the two germline ends. Looked up from germline, CDR1 is SGHAT and CDR2 is FQNNGV. The CDR3 loop spans 15 amino acids. The CDR3 sequence: CASRPEGVRRTEAFF. The CDR3 region has the DNA TGTGCCAGCAGACCCGAGGGGGTCCGGAGGACTGAAGCTTTCTTT. Full variable domain (missing parts from reference TRBV11-2 and TRBJ1-1): EAGVAQSPRYKIIEKRQSVAFWCNPISGHATLYWYQQILGQGPKLLIQFQNNGVVDDSQLPKDRFSAERLKGVDSTLKIQPAKLEDSAVYLCASRPEGVRRTEAFFGQGTRLTVV.

This chain uses TRBV21-1 with TRBJ2-1; the table's TRBD1 call for D was not verified on the DNA. TRBV21-1 is a known pseudogene. The CDR3 contains 13 residues. The CDR3 sequence is CATQDTQYNEQFF. The CDR3 DNA reads as TGTGCCACCCAGGACACGCAATACAATGAGCAGTTCTTC.

V and J are TRBV28 and TRBJ1-4, with TRBD1 as a possible D gene (5 bases). Germline CDR1 MDHEN, CDR2 SYDVKM. V lost 7 bases to trimming and J lost 10 bases, with 19 bases between them. The CDR3 has 14 residues. CDR3: CASTPMGSGGKLFF. CDR3 nucleotide sequence: TGTGCCAGCACCCCCATGGGGTCTGGGGGAAAACTGTTTTTT.

In this sample, this clone turned up once. This chain uses TRBV11-3 with TRBJ2-1; 9 bases line up with TRBD2. CDR1 is SGHNT, CDR2 YENEEA, per germline. J gave up 7 bases and V 1 base, and 5 bases lay outside the gene matches. The CDR3 runs 15 residues. The DNA of the CDR3 is TGTGCCAGCAGCTTAGGGACTAGCGTAAATAATGAGCAGTTCTTC. Amino acids: CASSLGTSVNNEQFF.

The chain employs TRBV6-6 and TRBJ2-1, with a possible D match to TRBD2 (5 bases). This CDR3 has 13 amino acids. CDR1 and CDR2 from the germline V gene are MNHNY and SVGAGI (reference sequence). Trimming cost V 3 bases and J 5 bases, with 8 bases left between them. The chain's CDR3 is CASSYWGDNEQFF. As DNA, the CDR3 is TGTGCCAGCAGTTATTGGGGAGACAATGAGCAGTTCTTC.

This chain connects TRBV9 to TRBJ2-5; TRBD1 matches 9 bases. CDR1 and CDR2 (germline): SGDLS, YYNGEE. The CDR3 runs 14 residues. Trimming at V came to 3 bases and at J to 5 bases, leaving 5 bases not matched to a gene. For the CDR3, the DNA is TGTGCCAGCAGCGCCACAGGGGGCTGGGAGACCCAGTACTTC. This codes for CASSATGGWETQYF.

J is TRBJ2-7 and V is TRBV6-1; 8 bases fit TRBD1. Germline V lookup: CDR1 MNHNS, CDR2 SASEGT. The CDR3 length is 14 residues. V lost 1 base and J lost 2; bases outside the gene matches: 1. CDR3 amino acids: CASSEGTGTYEQYF. The DNA for the CDR3 is TGTGCCAGCAGTGAAGGGACAGGGACCTACGAGCAGTACTTC.

The chain recombines TRBV2 with TRBJ1-2; D is ambiguous. V lost 0 bases, J lost 8 bases, and 7 bases lay in between. This CDR3 is 12 amino acids long. CDR1 and CDR2 (germline): SNHLY, FYNNEI. DNA of the CDR3: TGTGCCAGCAGTGAAGCAGGGCGGGGCTACACCTTC. Amino acid sequence: CASSEAGRGYTF.

This clone was seen a handful of times. A junction end diverges from the germline sequence, so it may reflect a read error. V and J are TRBV14 and TRBJ1-1; D unresolved. Per the germline V gene, CDR1 is SGHDN and CDR2 is FVKESK. The CDR3 contains 16 residues. CDR3 loop: CASSKEVGLRGTEAFF. CDR3 in DNA: TGTGCCAGCAGCAAAGAGGTGGGCCTGCGTGGCACTGAAGCTTTCTTT.

This clone is a singleton in its sample. The V gene is TRBV4-2, the J gene TRBJ2-7; TRBD2 agrees at 7 bases. CDR3 length: 17 amino acids. Germline V CDR1 and CDR2: LGHNA, YNFKEQ. V dropped 0 bases and J dropped 0; count of bases not matched to a gene: 8. CDR3 region: CASSQDLRAGSSYEQYF. The CDR3 bases are TGTGCCAGCAGCCAAGACCTCCGAGCGGGGTCCTCCTACGAGCAGTACTTC.

The V and J genes are TRBV7-2 and TRBJ1-6; TRBD1 agrees at 8 bases. The CDR3 covers 15 residues. After removal of 5 bases from V and 4 bases from J, the junction contained 4 bases not matched to a gene. Per germline, CDR1 SGHTA and CDR2 FQGNSA. CDR3: CASSTDRAYNSPLHF. As DNA, the CDR3 is TGTGCCAGCAGCACGGACAGGGCTTATAATTCACCCCTCCACTTT.

The rearrangement uses TRBV6-5 and TRBJ2-7, with 7 bases fitting TRBD1. V gave up 8 bases and J gave up 0 bases; unmatched junction bases: 4. Germline-derived CDR1 and CDR2 are MNHEY and SVGAGI. The CDR3 runs to 13 residues. CDR3: CASVRDSSYEQYF. The CDR3 DNA reads TGTGCCAGCGTAAGGGACAGCTCCTACGAGCAGTACTTC.

The rearrangement joins TRBV7-9 to TRBJ1-1; D might be TRBD1 (5 bases). V shed 4 bases and J shed 6 bases, with 18 bases lying between them. The CDR3 contains 15 residues. Looked up from germline, CDR1 is SEHNR and CDR2 is FQNEAQ (reference sequence). The CDR3, as DNA: TGTGCCAGCAGCTCATCGGGACCAGCACCCCCTGAAGCTTTCTTT. Protein sequence: CASSSSGPAPPEAFF.

The V and J genes are TRBV30 and TRBJ2-6; D possibly matches TRBD1 or TRBD2 (5 bases each). The V end was cut by 6 bases, the J end by 0 bases, with 27 bases between. In germline, CDR1 is GTSNPN, CDR2 SVGIG (reference sequence). This CDR3 comprises 20 residues. The CDR3 nucleotides are TGTGCCTGCGCCTCCGGGGCCGAAAGACCAAGACCCTCTGGGGCCAACGTCCTGACTTTC. Translated: CACASGAERPRPSGANVLTF.

This clone appeared a single time. This chain joins TRBV5-6 and TRBJ2-5; D uncertain. The V end lost 3 bases, the J end lost 2 bases, and 2 bases lay between the germline ends. CDR3 length: 11 amino acids. The germline gives CDR1 SGHDT, CDR2 YYEEEE. CDR3 loop: CASSWQETQYF. The CDR3 coding sequence is TGTGCCAGCAGCTGGCAAGAGACCCAGTACTTC.

The chain joins TRBV28 to TRBJ2-7; D is unresolved. In germline, CDR1 is MDHEN, CDR2 SYDVKM. Trimming pared 6 bases from V and 1 base from J, leaving 16 bases between. CDR3 length: 15 amino acids. The CDR3 DNA follows: TGTGCCAGCAGATTCGGTCTCCGCGCTTCCTACGAGCAGTACTTC. Its translation: CASRFGLRASYEQYF.

V gene TRBV6-6 combines with J gene TRBJ1-3; no clear D gene. The CDR3 sequence is 12 residues long. The germline V gene has CDR1 MNHNY and CDR2 SVGAGI (reference sequence). With 4 bases removed from V and 14 bases from J, the gap between germline ends came to 15 bases. Here the CDR3 reads CASSSVGEGVYF. CDR3 DNA sequence: TGTGCCAGCAGTTCGGTCGGGGAAGGTGTATATTTT.

The rearrangement links TRBV11-2 to TRBJ1-6; perhaps TRBD1 as D (6 bases). The CDR3 loop spans 17 amino acids. Germline V lookup: CDR1 SGHAT, CDR2 FQNNGV. Trimming left V 2 bases short and J 7 bases short, with 18 bases between. The CDR3 DNA reads as TGTGCCAGCAGCTTACAAGGATTGGGGGCGGGAAATTCACCCCTCCACTTT. As protein: CASSLQGLGAGNSPLHF.

As to this clone: A read error may produce the germline difference seen at one junction end. V gene TRBV19 combines with J gene TRBJ2-3; maybe TRBD1 (5 bases). The CDR3 loop spans 14 amino acids. The germline V gene encodes CDR1 LNHDA and CDR2 SQIVND (reference sequence). CDR3 coding DNA: TGTGCCGGTAGTCGGGCAGGGCCCACAGATACGCAGTATTTT. It translates to CAGSRAGPTDTQYF.

V is TRBV21-1 and J is TRBJ2-7; the D call TRBD1 from the table was never checked on the DNA. TRBV21-1 is a pseudogene segment. CDR3 length: 17 residues. The CDR3 is CASRPRNTGTGSYEQYF. CDR3 DNA sequence: TGTGCCAGCCGTCCCCGAAACACCGGGACAGGGTCCTACGAGCAGTACTTC.

The rearrangement links TRBV27 to TRBJ1-5, with 10 bases lining up with TRBD1. CDR3 length: 16 amino acids. Germline loops: CDR1 MNHEY, CDR2 SMNVEV (reference sequence). Trimming cost V 5 bases and J 6 bases; bases outside gene matches: 10. The CDR3 DNA is TGTGCCAGCAGTCCTAGGACAGGGGGGGTAGGTCAGCCCCAGCATTTT. Translated, it gives CASSPRTGGVGQPQHF.

CDR3 sequence (DNA): TGTGCCAGCAGCTTGTTAACCCATACCTACAATGAGCAGTTCTTC. Its translation is CASSLLTHTYNEQFF. The chain joins TRBV5-6 to TRBJ2-1; D remains unclear. With 1 base removed from V and 2 bases from J, the gap between germline ends came to 10 bases. This CDR3 spans 15 amino acids. From germline, CDR1 is SGHDT and CDR2 YYEEEE.

The chain employs TRBV19 and TRBJ1-2, with a possible D match to TRBD1 (6 bases). CDR3 size: 14 residues. Trimming pared 5 bases from V and 6 bases from J, leaving 16 bases between. In germline, CDR1 is LNHDA, CDR2 SQIVND (reference sequence). The CDR3 sequence: CASSPRHREDGYTF. The CDR3 coding sequence is TGTGCCAGTAGTCCCCGTCACAGGGAAGATGGCTACACCTTC.